The present T cell receptor (beta chain) was sequenced within a study of blood T cell repertoires in COVID-19. At the level of the study: Sources were T cells, B-cell-depleted T cells, or PBMCs; the material itself was cDNA or gDNA.

The CDR3 extends over 12 amino acids. Germline V gene sequence: CDR1 SNHLY, CDR2 FYNNEI. Between the trimmed V and J ends, which lost 3 bases and 11 bases, there was a span of 13 bases. In the original analysis: Using reference gene primer amplification, nucleated cell counts were estimated. The assay was immunoSEQ multiplex PCR, and TCRdb's table has in-frame clones only and misses some. The V and J calls and clone size come from that table; D and trimming were worked out from the DNA. The table records more than 200,000 clones, about 80% of them present only once. The sequenced sample was peripheral blood. The TCR sequence derives from a woman at least 80 years old with active or convalescent COVID-19. The V and J genes are TRBV2 and TRBJ1-1; a possible D gene is TRBD1 (6 bases). In DNA, the CDR3 is TGTGCCAGCAGTGACGGACAGTTGAGGGCTTTCTTT. Protein sequence: CASSDGQLRAFF. Filled out from reference TRBV2 and TRBJ1-1, the complete variable domain reads EPEVTQTPSHQVTQMGQEVILRCVPISNHLYFYWYRQILGQKVEFLVSFYNNEISEKSEIFDDQFSVERPDGSNFTLKIRSTKLEDSAMYFCASSDGQLRAFFGQGTRLTVV.